Below are 27 T cell receptor beta chains sequenced from a single sample in a study of T-cell reconstitution after alpha-beta-depleted transplantation in children. TCRbeta library preparation incorporated unique molecular identifiers. TCRdb re-called the PCR reads through MiXCR, storing one row per CDR3 protein. Of just over 950,000 distinct CDR3 sequences listed, 25% to 35% were seen once; the top ten hold roughly 30%. This sample comprised PBMCs, mostly from graft donor cells, obtained 360 days after TCRalphabeta/CD19-depleted stem cell transplant. The receptors stem from a boy in the first two years of life who had a stem cell transplant for SCID, so the T cells may come from the graft donor.

This chain joins TRBV24-1 and TRBJ2-3; 8 bases match TRBD2. This CDR3 has 15 amino acids. CDR1 and CDR2 (germline): KGHDR, SFDVKD. The V gene end was trimmed by 4 bases and the J gene end by 4 bases; junction bases not matched to a gene: 6. In DNA form, the CDR3 reads TGTGCCACCAGTGACCCCACTAGCGGCTCAGATACGCAGTATTTT. Protein sequence: CATSDPTSGSDTQYF.

This clonotype was counted only a few times. The gene calls are TRBV9 and TRBJ2-2; 13 bases line up with TRBD2. This CDR3 region has 14 residues. V dropped 7 bases and J dropped 6; count of bases not matched to a gene: 3. Germline values: CDR1 SGDLS, CDR2 YYNGEE. CDR3 nucleotides: TGTGCCAGCGGGACTAGCGGGGTCTCCGGGGAGCTGTTTTTT. Protein sequence: CASGTSGVSGELFF.

This sequence joins TRBV4-2 and TRBJ1-1; the match to TRBD1 covers 7 bases. Germline CDR1 reads LGHNA; CDR2 reads YNFKEQ. J was trimmed by 5 bases and V by 1 base; bases with no gene match: 7. The CDR3 has 15 amino acids. This CDR3 is CASSQGQGRRTEAFF. The CDR3 bases are TGTGCCAGCAGCCAAGGACAGGGTAGACGGACTGAAGCTTTCTTT.

The table lists this clonotype with a count of one. J is TRBJ2-3 and V is TRBV28, with unresolved D. This CDR3 spans 15 amino acids. The germline CDR1 and CDR2 sequences are MDHEN and SYDVKM. The V end lost 1 base, the J end lost 1 base, and 9 bases lay between the germline ends. CDR3 sequence: CASSLFAVGTDTQYF. The CDR3 nucleotides are TGTGCCAGCAGTTTATTCGCGGTAGGCACAGATACGCAGTATTTT.

This clonotype occurred a few times. The chain employs TRBV5-5 and TRBJ1-1; TRBD1 is a possible D gene (5 bases). V was cut by 4 bases and J by 6 bases, with 10 bases left in between. CDR1 SGHKS and CDR2 YYEKEE come from the germline V gene (reference sequence). The CDR3 is 12 amino acids. CDR3 nucleotide sequence: TGTGCCAGCAGCGGGGTACAGGCTGAAGCTTTCTTT. Translated, it gives CASSGVQAEAFF.

The chain recombines TRBV7-2 with TRBJ1-5; no clear D gene. V was shortened by 4 bases and J by 9 bases, with 10 bases between the two germline ends. CDR1 is SGHTA and CDR2 is FQGNSA in the germline V gene. The CDR3 is 12 amino acids. CDR3 nucleotides: TGTGCCAGCAGCTCTCTTAATTCGCCCCAGCATTTT. It yields the protein CASSSLNSPQHF. The entire variable domain, with the rest obtained from reference TRBV7-2 and TRBJ1-5, is as follows: GAGVSQSPSNKVTEKGKDVELRCDPISGHTALYWYRQSLGQGLEFLIYFQGNSAPDKSGLPSDRFSAERTGGSVSTLTIQRTQQEDSAVYLCASSSLNSPQHFGDGTRLSIL.

This CDR3 reads CASSLEVDRQETQYF. CDR3 DNA sequence: TGCGCCAGCAGCTTGGAGGTGGACCGCCAAGAGACCCAGTACTTC. This chain joins TRBV5-1 and TRBJ2-5; the D is unclear. Germline V gene sequence: CDR1 SGHRS, CDR2 YFSETQ. V was pared by 0 bases and J by 1 base, with 10 bases between. The CDR3 sequence is 15 residues long.

The chain joins TRBV7-9 to TRBJ2-5, with 10 positions matching TRBD1. CDR1 and CDR2 (germline): SEHNR, FQNEAQ (reference sequence). V lost 4 bases, J lost 0 bases, and 5 bases stayed unmatched. The CDR3 length is 16 residues. The CDR3 region has the DNA TGTGCCAGCAGCTCAGGACAGGGGGTTGACCAAGAGACCCAGTACTTC. Residues: CASSSGQGVDQETQYF.

Only a few counts were recorded for this clonotype. The gene calls are TRBV5-5 and TRBJ1-1; D possibly corresponds to TRBD1 (6 bases). The CDR3 loop spans 12 amino acids. Germline V gene sequence: CDR1 SGHKS, CDR2 YYEKEE (reference sequence). Trimming removed 4 bases at V and 9 bases at J, with 13 bases between. The CDR3 protein is CASSIDRTKAFF. In nucleotides, the CDR3 is TGTGCCAGCAGCATCGACAGGACCAAAGCTTTCTTT. Based on the CDR3 plus reference TRBV5-5 and TRBJ1-1, the full variable domain is DAGVTQSPTHLIKTRGQQVTLRCSPISGHKSVSWYQQVLGQGPQFIFQYYEKEERGRGNFPDRFSARQFPNYSSELNVNALLLGDSALYLCASSIDRTKAFFGQGTRLTVV.

This clonotype was counted only a few times. The J gene is TRBJ2-7, the V gene TRBV7-2; no definite D call. V lost 8 bases, J lost 6 bases, and 14 bases lay in between. This CDR3 is built from 12 residues. In germline, CDR1 is SGHTA, CDR2 FQGNSA. CDR3 coding DNA: TGTGCCAGCGGCAGGTCCCCTCCCGAGCAGTACTTC. Protein: CASGRSPPEQYF.

V is TRBV19 and J is TRBJ2-2; D might be TRBD1 (5 bases). CDR1 is LNHDA and CDR2 is SQIVND in the germline V gene (reference sequence). This CDR3 is 15 amino acids long. Deletions cut 6 bases from V and 7 bases from J, with 18 bases between. The CDR3 DNA reads as TGTGCCAGTAGGACCGACAGATTCCTTAACGGGGAGCTGTTTTTT. This sequence encodes CASRTDRFLNGELFF.

The rearrangement joins TRBV20-1 to TRBJ2-1; either TRBD1 or TRBD2 may fit D (5 bases each). The CDR3 is 14 amino acids. CDR1 is DFQATT and CDR2 is SNEGSKA in the germline V gene (reference sequence). V lost 0 bases to trimming and J lost 6 bases, with 12 bases between them. As DNA, the CDR3 is TGCAGTGCTAGAGATCTGGGGCGGGTCAATGAGCAGTTCTTC. Translating gives CSARDLGRVNEQFF.

The V and J genes are TRBV12-3 or TRBV12-4 and TRBJ2-5, with TRBD1 identical over 7 bases. This CDR3 comprises 14 residues. Germline trimming cut 10 bases from V and 3 bases from J; bases unmatched to any gene: 11. As DNA, the CDR3 is TGTGCCACTCGCTCGACAGGGACGAAAGAGACCCAGTACTTC. Its protein product is CATRSTGTKETQYF.

This clonotype occurred a few times. V is TRBV7-9 and J is TRBJ2-4; TRBD1 aligns across 8 bases. V lost 5 bases to trimming and J lost 8 bases; unmatched junction nucleotides: 11. In germline, CDR1 is SEHNR, CDR2 FQNEAQ (reference sequence). The length of the CDR3 is 15 residues. The CDR3 DNA follows: TGTGCCAGCAGCCCTCCCCAGGGGGCGCGCGACATTCAGTACTTC. Translation: CASSPPQGARDIQYF.

The V gene is TRBV9, the J gene TRBJ2-7, with 8 bases that match TRBD1. V was clipped by 1 base and J by 3 bases; unmatched bases: 3. Germline values: CDR1 SGDLS, CDR2 YYNGEE. The CDR3 covers 14 residues. The CDR3 here is CASSVTGQGYEQYF. The CDR3 coding sequence is TGTGCCAGCAGCGTAACAGGACAGGGCTACGAGCAGTACTTC.

This rearrangement joins TRBV20-1 to TRBJ1-5; a possible D gene is TRBD1 (5 bases). CDR1 and CDR2 (germline): DFQATT, SNEGSKA (reference sequence). The CDR3 runs 15 residues. V shed 7 bases and J shed 6 bases, with 22 bases lying between them. This CDR3 reads CSVRGVGGWSQPQHF. Here the CDR3 DNA reads TGCAGTGTCAGAGGGGTAGGAGGGTGGAGTCAGCCCCAGCATTTT.

The V call is TRBV12-3 or TRBV12-4, the J call TRBJ2-3; D possibly matches TRBD1 or TRBD2 (6 bases each). The CDR3 is made up of 17 amino acids. The germline V and J ends were trimmed by 1 base and 2 bases, with 16 bases remaining between them. CDR3 sequence: CASSLGRKGGPTDTQYF. The CDR3 nucleotides read TGTGCCAGCAGTTTAGGGCGCAAGGGGGGCCCCACAGATACGCAGTATTTT.

This clonotype was detected only a few times. Here the CDR3 DNA reads TGTGCCAGCCGAGATGGACCTTACGAGCAGTACTTC. The encoded protein is CASRDGPYEQYF. The chain has TRBV6-6 and TRBJ2-7; no firm D call. The V gene lost 8 bases and the J gene lost 4 bases, with 12 bases spanning the gap. CDR1 and CDR2 (germline): MNHNY, SVGAGI (reference sequence). The CDR3 is 12 residues long.

This clonotype has just a few counts. The chain couples TRBV20-1 to TRBJ1-5, with D unresolved. V lost 3 bases to trimming and J lost 1 base, with 4 bases between them. Germline CDR1 and CDR2: DFQATT and SNEGSKA (reference sequence). The length of the CDR3 is 12 residues. CDR3 bases: TGCAGTGCTAGCCACAGCAATCAGCCCCAGCATTTT. It yields the protein CSASHSNQPQHF.

This rearrangement joins TRBV6-1 to TRBJ2-3, with D perhaps TRBD2 (5 bases). The V end was cut by 11 bases, the J end by 2 bases, with 17 bases between. CDR3 length: 14 amino acids. Germline V gene sequence: CDR1 MNHNS, CDR2 SASEGT. In nucleotides, the CDR3 is TGTGCCTGTGCACGAGGGAACCCCACAGATACGCAGTATTTT. Translated, it gives CACARGNPTDTQYF.

Comments on this clonotype: The junction departs from the called germline gene at one end, perhaps through a read error. The gene calls are TRBV7-9 and TRBJ2-1, with 14 nucleotides matching TRBD2. The germline V gene has CDR1 SEHNR and CDR2 FQNEAQ (reference sequence). The CDR3 is made up of 14 amino acids. CDR3 bases: TGTGCCAGCAGCTTACAACCCGGGACTAGCGGGGGAACCTTC. It codes for CASSLQPGTSGGTF.

This clonotype turned up a few times. V is TRBV5-5 and J is TRBJ2-1; D not resolved. V was shortened by 1 base and J by 0 bases, with 17 bases between the two germline ends. Germline V CDR1 and CDR2: SGHKS, YYEKEE (reference sequence). The CDR3 sequence is 18 residues long. The CDR3 DNA reads TGTGCCAGCAGCTTGCACGGGCTGCGGACCAGCTCCTACAATGAGCAGTTCTTC. Translated: CASSLHGLRTSSYNEQFF.

This chain joins TRBV6-1 and TRBJ2-1; a weak D match, TRBD1 (6 bases). The CDR3 runs 15 residues. The V and J ends lost 4 bases and 5 bases respectively, with 15 bases between them. Germline CDR1 MNHNS, CDR2 SASEGT. CDR3 sequence reads: CASSGRTGINNEQFF. CDR3 sequence (DNA): TGTGCCAGCAGTGGCCGAACAGGGATTAACAATGAGCAGTTCTTC.

The chain uses TRBV7-8 and TRBJ2-7, with 7 nucleotides matching TRBD1. From germline, CDR1 is SGHVS and CDR2 FQNEAQ. CDR3 length: 15 amino acids. Trimming cost V 6 bases and J 4 bases; bases outside gene matches: 12. The CDR3 DNA sequence: TGTGCCAGCAGTCCCCGACAGGGTCTCTATTACGAGCAGTACTTC. This sequence encodes CASSPRQGLYYEQYF.

This clonotype came up a few times. The rearrangement uses TRBV5-1 and TRBJ2-7; weak D call: TRBD2 (6 bases). Looked up from germline, CDR1 is SGHRS and CDR2 is YFSETQ. This CDR3 contains 14 residues. Trimming shortened V by 4 bases and J by 2 bases, and 13 bases separated the two germline ends. The CDR3 region has the DNA TGCGCCAGCAGCAGGGACTTCGGTCCCTACGAGCAGTACTTC. Translation gives CASSRDFGPYEQYF.

This clonotype has just a few counts. This chain connects TRBV4-3 to TRBJ2-3, with TRBD2 identical over 14 bases. Germline CDR1 reads LGHNA; CDR2 reads YSLEER. The trim removed 2 bases at V and 2 bases at J, leaving 3 bases unmatched. The CDR3 is made up of 17 amino acids. CDR3 residues: CASSQPGLAGATDTQYF. The DNA of the CDR3 is TGCGCCAGCAGCCAACCGGGACTAGCGGGGGCCACAGATACGCAGTATTTT.

This clonotype was seen only a few times. V and J are TRBV20-1 and TRBJ1-5; TRBD1 might be the D (5 bases). V was clipped by 3 bases and J by 7 bases, with 13 bases between them. The germline V gene has CDR1 DFQATT and CDR2 SNEGSKA (reference sequence). This CDR3 has 13 amino acids. The DNA of the CDR3 is TGCAGTGCTAGCGGCAGGGCCGAACAGCCCCAGCATTTT. Translation gives CSASGRAEQPQHF.